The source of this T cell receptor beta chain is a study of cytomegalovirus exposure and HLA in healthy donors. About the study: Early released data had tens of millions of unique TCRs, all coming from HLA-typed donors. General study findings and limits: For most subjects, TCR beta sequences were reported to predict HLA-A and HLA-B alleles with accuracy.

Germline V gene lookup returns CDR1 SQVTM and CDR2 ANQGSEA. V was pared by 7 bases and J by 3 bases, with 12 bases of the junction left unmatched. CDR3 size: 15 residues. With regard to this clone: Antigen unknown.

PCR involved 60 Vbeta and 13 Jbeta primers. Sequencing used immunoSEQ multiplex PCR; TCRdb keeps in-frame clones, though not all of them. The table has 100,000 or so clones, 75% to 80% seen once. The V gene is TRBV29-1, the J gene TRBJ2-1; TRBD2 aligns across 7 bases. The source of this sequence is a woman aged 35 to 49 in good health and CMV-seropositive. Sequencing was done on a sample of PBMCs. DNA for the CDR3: TGCAGCGCCCCGTCGGTGGGCGGGAGCTACAATGAGCAGTTCTTC. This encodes CSAPSVGGSYNEQFF.